These T cell receptor beta chains were read from a single sample in a study of beta chain features in type 1 diabetes. The assay was immunoSEQ multiplex PCR, and TCRdb's table has in-frame clones only and misses some. The table lists about 650,000 clones, around 12% of them singletons, with more than 0.1% in the top ten. Material for sequencing was naive CD4+ T cells from blood. The receptor source for this set is a man aged 25-40 years with type 1 diabetes. Each CDR3 is given with its conserved first and last residue. The order of the fields is V gene, J gene, clone size, CDR3 protein. Expanded clones are given a class, and other clones once, few, many or no size at all.

TRBV6-6	TRBJ2-5	-	CASSGWDGQETQYF
TRBV5-4	TRBJ2-7	-	CASSSRTVGAFEQYF
TRBV10-3	TRBJ2-1	-	CAISDLARANEQFF
TRBV5-4	TRBJ1-2	-	CASSLAGNYGYTF
TRBV7-2	TRBJ2-1	few	CASSPKTGHGEQFF
TRBV7-3	TRBJ2-2	few	CASSFKGAITGELFF
TRBV29-1	TRBJ2-7	few	CSVAREKWSSYEQYF
TRBV10-3	TRBJ1-4	-	CAISAQPTNEKLFF
TRBV19	TRBJ2-2	-	CASSVLAGDTGELFF
TRBV2	TRBJ2-5	-	CASKRTGGEVETQYF
TRBV5-1	TRBJ2-7	-	CASSLAAEGTGEQYF
TRBV10-3	TRBJ2-1	-	CAIRGTAEEQFF
TRBV6-5	TRBJ2-3	few	CASSYKAHSDTQYF
TRBV4-3	TRBJ2-7	few	CASSLGLAGPYEQYF
TRBV5-6	TRBJ1-5	-	CASSRGQGTQPQHF
TRBV18	TRBJ2-3	few	CASSPPSLADTQYF
TRBV7-8	TRBJ1-1	-	CASSDRSGAFF
TRBV29-1	TRBJ2-1	few	CSVGDDWNEQFF
TRBV29-1	TRBJ1-2	few	CSVEESQNNYGYTF
TRBV12-5	TRBJ1-1	-	CASGLGRDSKNTEAFF
TRBV18	TRBJ2-5	few	CASSPYQETQYF
TRBV18	TRBJ1-2	few	CASSPPPDEGDGYTF
TRBV14	TRBJ2-1	few	CASSQAGLAGVNEQFF
TRBV2	TRBJ2-2	-	CASGEGDTGELFF
TRBV5-1	TRBJ1-1	-	CASSLAYQGNTEAFF
TRBV28	TRBJ2-1	few	CASSRGRNEQFF
TRBV7-2	TRBJ1-2	-	CASSSPPTGKEGYTF
TRBV6-1	TRBJ2-7	-	CASSEVSYEQYF
TRBV19	TRBJ1-3	few	CASTRGGNTIYF
TRBV30	TRBJ2-3	-	CAWSGGAPDTQYF
TRBV7-2	TRBJ2-5	once	CASSETRSWGETQYF
TRBV30	TRBJ1-2	-	CAWGDSDRNYGYTF
TRBV29-1	TRBJ2-5	few	CSVGERETQYF
TRBV29-1	TRBJ1-3	few	CSVVWHASSGNTIYF
TRBV5-1	TRBJ2-1	few	CASRDTPYNEQFF
TRBV19	TRBJ1-5	-	CASSMTGGLQPQHF
TRBV7-7	TRBJ2-1	few	CASSPLAGGINEQFF
TRBV13	TRBJ2-1	few	CASLHSFTPSNEQFF
TRBV9	TRBJ1-1	-	CASSLGGLFGTEAFF
TRBV9	TRBJ2-1	few	CASSALRTGGEQFF
TRBV2	TRBJ1-6	-	CASSSFPSSSYNSPLHF
TRBV7-9	TRBJ2-1	-	CASSLSVEQFF
TRBV29-1	TRBJ1-1	-	CSVELGGANTEAFF
TRBV6-5	TRBJ1-2	-	CASSPGYGYTF
TRBV7-8	TRBJ1-3	-	CASSLAGRRIAGNTIYF
TRBV6-5	TRBJ2-1	-	CASSSDRTAYNEQFF
TRBV7-2	TRBJ1-2	-	CASSLGGGGTF
TRBV5-1	TRBJ2-1	-	CASSFRYNEQFF
TRBV7-2	TRBJ2-1	few	CASSSDFGAGNEQFF
TRBV6-5	TRBJ2-5	-	CASRRTGTLKETQYF